This T cell receptor (beta chain) was obtained from a study of T cell responses to AZD1222 COVID-19 vaccine. Assay: immunoSEQ multiplex PCR; the TCRdb copy retains only in-frame clones and omits some. The table shows around 150,000 clones, with approximately 90% occurring only once. Trimming took off 2 bases at V and 7 bases at J, with 16 bases between the two ends. The CDR3 runs to 15 residues. Germline V gene lookup returns CDR1 SGHDT and CDR2 YYEEEE. The J gene is TRBJ1-3, the V gene TRBV5-6, with no clear D. The sample here was peripheral blood, taken 28 days after the second AZD1222 dose. This receptor was identified in an adult who received the AZD1222 COVID-19 vaccine. The CDR3 is CASSFWGSRTNTIYF. CDR3 DNA sequence: TGTGCCAGCAGCTTCTGGGGTTCTAGGACCAACACCATATATTTT.